These 10 T cell receptor beta chains originate from one sample sequenced in a study of T cells after posttransplantation cyclophosphamide. A marrow graft followed busulfan-fludarabine conditioning, with cyclophosphamide on days +3 and +4. Profiling relied on immunoSEQ multiplex PCR, and the TCRdb table lists in-frame clones only, not all of them. This sample has about 11,000 clones, with 80% to 90% found just once. The sample here was PBMCs, taken after allogeneic stem cell transplant with posttransplant cyclophosphamide. All receptors come from a female patient aged 45 to 65 who received an allogeneic stem cell transplant from a related donor, was CMV-positive, and had no GVHD. The graft donor may have contributed some T cells.

The rearrangement links TRBV19 to TRBJ2-5, with a weak D call TRBD2 (5 bases). There are 13 residues in the CDR3. The V and J ends lost 5 bases and 5 bases respectively, with 12 bases between them. Germline V gene lookup returns CDR1 LNHDA and CDR2 SQIVND (reference sequence). CDR3 protein: CASSLAGGETQYF. In nucleotides, the CDR3 is TGTGCCAGTAGTTTGGCGGGCGGGGAGACCCAGTACTTC. Full variable domain (remainder filled in from reference TRBV19 and TRBJ2-5): DGGITQSPKYLFRKEGQNVTLSCEQNLNHDAMYWYRQDPGQGLRLIYYSQIVNDFQKGDIAEGYSVSREKKESFPLTVTSAQKNPTAFYLCASSLAGGETQYFGPGTRLLVL.

The CDR3 here is CAISEPGGPADTQYF. CDR3 nucleotide sequence: TGTGCCATCAGTGAGCCGGGGGGGCCCGCAGATACGCAGTATTTT. This chain links TRBV10-3 with TRBJ2-3, with TRBD2 identical over 8 bases. The CDR3 sequence is 15 residues long. The V gene's germline CDR1 is ENHRY and CDR2 SYGVKD. The junction had 5 bases not matched to a gene; V was cut back by 2 bases and J by 4 bases.

The chain links TRBV6-5 to TRBJ1-1; no firm D call. Germline CDR1 is MNHEY and CDR2 is SVGAGI. V gave up 8 bases and J gave up 4 bases, with 14 bases separating them. The CDR3 has 13 amino acids. CDR3 in amino acids: CASRETYGTEAFF. The CDR3 DNA reads as TGTGCCAGCCGAGAAACTTACGGCACTGAAGCTTTCTTT.

V usage is TRBV4-3 and J usage is TRBJ2-1; possible D gene TRBD1, 8 bases. Trimming removed 3 bases at V and 5 bases at J, with 17 bases between. This CDR3 region has 16 residues. CDR1 and CDR2 from the germline V gene are LGHNA and YSLEER. Here the CDR3 reads CASSQGGSRGHNEQFF. In DNA, the CDR3 is TGCGCCAGCAGCCAGGGGGGGTCCAGGGGGCACAATGAGCAGTTCTTC.

This chain links TRBV19 with TRBJ1-6, with 9 bases matching TRBD1. The CDR3 has 12 amino acids. CDR1 is LNHDA, CDR2 SQIVND, per germline (reference sequence). Trimming cost V 8 bases and J 8 bases; bases outside gene matches: 1. Here the CDR3 reads CASRDRDSPLHF. CDR3 DNA sequence: TGTGCCAGTCGGGACAGGGATTCACCCCTCCACTTT.

The rearrangement joins TRBV6-1 to TRBJ1-1, with 9 positions matching TRBD1. The V and J ends lost 6 bases and 5 bases, in that order; junction bases with no gene match: 7. Per germline, CDR1 MNHNS and CDR2 SASEGT. The CDR3 runs to 14 residues. The CDR3, as DNA: TGTGCCAGCAGCCCCGGGACAGGGATGACTGAAGCTTTCTTT. It codes for CASSPGTGMTEAFF.

This clone ranks as large. The chain joins TRBV5-1 to TRBJ2-3, with 10 nucleotides matching TRBD2. The germline V gene encodes CDR1 SGHRS and CDR2 YFSETQ. The CDR3 runs to 16 residues. The V segment lost 0 bases and the J segment 6 bases; nucleotides outside the gene matches: 7. DNA of the CDR3: TGCGCCAGCAGCTTGGGCCTAGCGGGGGTGATTGATACGCAGTATTTT. As protein: CASSLGLAGVIDTQYF.

The sample holds a few counts of this clone. The chain joins TRBV4-1 to TRBJ1-1; D remains ambiguous. This CDR3 contains 13 residues. Trimming removed 4 bases at V and 2 bases at J, with 8 bases between. Germline CDR1 is MGHRA and CDR2 is YSYEKL. The CDR3 loop reads CASSLSANTEAFF. The CDR3 region has the DNA TGCGCCAGCAGCCTCAGCGCTAACACTGAAGCTTTCTTT.

This clone was detected once. This chain connects TRBV7-6 to TRBJ1-3, with 9 nucleotides matching TRBD1. The germline CDR1 and CDR2 sequences are SGHVS and FNYEAQ. This CDR3 has 14 residues. The junction had 4 bases not matched to a gene; V was cut back by 6 bases and J by 4 bases. The CDR3 spells CASRSGTGGNTIYF. The CDR3 nucleotides are TGTGCCAGCAGATCCGGGACAGGGGGAAACACCATATATTTT.

In this sample, this clone turned up a few times. This chain connects TRBV7-2 to TRBJ1-3; D gene uncertain. The CDR3 contains 14 residues. Deletions cut 4 bases from V and 7 bases from J, with 14 bases between. Germline V gene data show CDR1 as SGHTA and CDR2 as FQGNSA. Here the CDR3 reads CASSYTGRANTIYF. The DNA of the CDR3 is TGTGCCAGCAGCTACACGGGTCGAGCCAACACCATATATTTT.